This TCR beta chain was sequenced in a study of cytomegalovirus exposure and HLA in healthy donors. The repertoire was sequenced with immunoSEQ multiplex PCR; TCRdb's copy has only in-frame clones and lacks some. The repertoire holds about 140,000 clones, with 84% as singletons. The material sequenced was PBMCs. The clonotype comes from a woman in her thirties in good health and CMV-seronegative.

The CDR3, as DNA: TGTGCCAGCAGCCCACTAGCGGGGGTGACCGGGGAGCTGTTTTTT. This encodes CASSPLAGVTGELFF. This sequence joins TRBV9 and TRBJ2-2; 11 bases map to TRBD2. Trimming at V came to 4 bases and at J to 5 bases, leaving 4 bases not matched to a gene. Germline CDR1 SGDLS, CDR2 YYNGEE. The CDR3 is made up of 15 amino acids.